One sample yielded the 10 T cell receptor beta chains listed below, sequenced in a study of blood T cells in healthy people across ages. A second 7 to 11 cycle PCR used barcoded and J-beta primers. MiXCR was run by TCRdb on the 5' RACE reads, yielding one entry per CDR3 protein. The table includes 800,000 to 900,000 distinct CDR3 sequences, roughly 60% detected once. The sample comprised blood. These receptors were collected from a man between 25 and 39 years old in good health.

J is TRBJ2-3 and V is TRBV29-1; 7 bases are a match to TRBD2. This CDR3 spans 14 amino acids. Germline CDR1 and CDR2: SQVTM and ANQGSEA. J lost 4 bases, V lost 4 bases, and 8 bases had no gene match. The DNA for the CDR3 is TGCAGCGTTGCCCACGGGAGGCCTTCAGATACGCAGTATTTT. Protein: CSVAHGRPSDTQYF.

This clonotype has a handful of counts. V gene TRBV12-3 or TRBV12-4 combines with J gene TRBJ2-1; 10 bases match TRBD2. Losses at the gene ends were 6 bases for V and 10 bases for J; bases not matched to a gene: 6. CDR3 length: 13 amino acids. The CDR3 coding sequence is TGTGCCAGCAGCCCTGGACTAGCGGTCGAGCAGTTCTTC. It codes for CASSPGLAVEQFF.

This clonotype appeared a few times. The rearrangement uses TRBV12-3 or TRBV12-4 and TRBJ2-1; 9 bases fit TRBD2. The CDR3 loop spans 15 amino acids. V shed 1 base and J 7 bases; nucleotides not matched to a gene: 5. The CDR3 DNA follows: TGTGCCAGCAGTTTAGGGGCGGGGGGGCGAAATGAGCAGTTCTTC. Protein sequence: CASSLGAGGRNEQFF.

The gene calls are TRBV9 and TRBJ2-1, with 9 nucleotides matching TRBD2. This CDR3 comprises 16 residues. The V gene's germline CDR1 is SGDLS and CDR2 YYNGEE. V lost 0 bases and J lost 6; bases outside the gene matches: 7. CDR3 amino acids: CASSVAGGGVSNEQFF. Written as DNA, the CDR3 is TGTGCCAGCAGCGTAGCCGGCGGGGGGGTCTCCAATGAGCAGTTCTTC.

The chain employs TRBV27 and TRBJ2-7; tentatively, D is TRBD1 or TRBD2 (6 bases each). The V gene lost 2 bases and the J gene lost 4 bases, with 18 bases spanning the gap. The CDR3 is made up of 16 amino acids. The germline gives CDR1 MNHEY, CDR2 SMNVEV (reference sequence). Here the CDR3 DNA reads TGTGCCAGCAGTTTAAGAGTAGGGGGGCTGAGTTACGAGCAGTACTTC. This codes for CASSLRVGGLSYEQYF.

In its sample, this clonotype is medium-sized. The chain carries TRBV7-2 and TRBJ2-4; 12 bases line up with TRBD1. The CDR3 totals 14 residues. V lost 5 bases to trimming and J lost 9 bases; unmatched junction nucleotides: 5. Germline V gene sequence: CDR1 SGHTA, CDR2 FQGNSA. The CDR3 sequence is CASSPGTGGVIQYF. The CDR3 region has the DNA TGTGCCAGCAGCCCCGGGACAGGGGGCGTCATTCAGTACTTC.

The chain links TRBV4-2 to TRBJ2-5; TRBD2 is a possible D gene (6 bases). CDR3 length: 13 residues. Per germline, CDR1 LGHNA and CDR2 YNFKEQ. V was cut by 4 bases and J by 5 bases, with 11 bases left in between. As DNA, the CDR3 is TGTGCCAGCAGCCCTGGGAGGAAGGAGACCCAGTACTTC. Its translation is CASSPGRKETQYF.

This clonotype was counted once. The rearrangement links TRBV9 to TRBJ2-1, with D perhaps TRBD1 or TRBD2 (5 bases each). CDR3 length: 14 residues. Trimming removed 3 bases at V and 1 base at J, with 8 bases between. Germline loops: CDR1 SGDLS, CDR2 YYNGEE. CDR3 in DNA: TGTGCCAGCAGCGCGGGGCAGTCCTACAATGAGCAGTTCTTC. It yields the protein CASSAGQSYNEQFF.

This sequence joins TRBV27 and TRBJ2-1; perhaps D is TRBD1 or TRBD2 (5 bases each). The DNA end lines up better with TRBJ2-7; the J call may be wrong. Germline-derived CDR1 and CDR2 are MNHEY and SMNVEV (reference sequence). This CDR3 contains 14 residues. The CDR3 spells CASRAAGAFYEQYF. CDR3 sequence (DNA): TGTGCCAGCAGGGCTGCCGGGGCCTTCTACGAGCAGTACTTC.

This clonotype was counted a few times. The chain couples TRBV4-2 to TRBJ1-2; 7 bases match TRBD1. CDR1 and CDR2 (germline): LGHNA, YNFKEQ. The CDR3 loop spans 18 amino acids. Germline trimming cut 0 bases from V and 4 bases from J; bases unmatched to any gene: 14. Here the CDR3 reads CASSQDPAGGTSSYGYTF. The CDR3 coding sequence is TGTGCCAGCAGCCAAGATCCGGCAGGGGGAACATCGAGCTATGGCTACACCTTC.